What follows is one TCR beta chain and its context. What it binds is not known. There was no recording of CMV serostatus for this donor. The PCR contained 60 Vbeta and 13 Jbeta primers. Clones were read by immunoSEQ multiplex PCR, and TCRdb kept only the in-frame ones, dropping some. Of approximately 100,000 clones listed, 60% to 80% are singletons. This entry is derived from a study of cytomegalovirus exposure and HLA in healthy donors. Findings and limits, study-wide: The analysis excluded some indistinguishable V segments, including TRBV6-2 and TRBV6-3. Among TCR sequences, most were rare, though some public TCRs appeared in many donors. Per a prior analysis, the majority of TCR beta V segments were productive roughly 87% or roughly 30% of the time.

The junction had 3 bases not matched to a gene; V was cut back by 5 bases and J by 5 bases. Germline V gives CDR1 SGHTA, CDR2 FQGNSA. This CDR3 has 14 residues. The chain links TRBV7-2 to TRBJ1-4, with TRBD1 identical over 9 bases. The sample taken for sequencing was PBMCs. The sequence was obtained from a human donor in good health. CDR3 amino acids: CASSPGTGNEKLFF. The CDR3, as DNA: TGTGCCAGCAGCCCAGGGACAGGGAATGAAAAACTGTTTTTT. Complete variable domain (other parts from reference TRBV7-2 and TRBJ1-4): GAGVSQSPSNKVTEKGKDVELRCDPISGHTALYWYRQSLGQGLEFLIYFQGNSAPDKSGLPSDRFSAERTGGSVSTLTIQRTQQEDSAVYLCASSPGTGNEKLFFGSGTQLSVL.